These 19 T cell receptor beta chains originate from one sample sequenced in a study of OX40 agonist ivuxolimab in advanced cancers. Libraries were prepared by immunoSEQ multiplex PCR; TCRdb keeps only in-frame clonotypes and omits some of them. The sample holds around 70,000 clones, 88% seen once. The sample was CD4+ or CD8+ T cells sorted from blood, taken in a trial of the OX40 agonist ivuxolimab. The receptors here all came from an adult with an advanced solid tumor such as melanoma, head and neck, liver or kidney cancer.

The V and J genes are TRBV18 and TRBJ2-1; D might be TRBD2 (6 bases). In germline, CDR1 is KGHSH, CDR2 LQKENI. Trimming removed 10 bases at V and 8 bases at J, with 12 bases between. This CDR3 spans 11 amino acids. CDR3 in DNA: TGTGCCATGTCAGCGGGCGATGAGCAGTTCTTC. Translating gives CAMSAGDEQFF.

This chain uses TRBV7-9 with TRBJ2-5; 11 bases map to TRBD2. The CDR3 contains 14 residues. Germline CDR1 is SEHNR and CDR2 is FQNEAQ (reference sequence). V was clipped by 5 bases and J by 9 bases; unmatched bases: 8. In DNA, the CDR3 is TGTGCCAGCAGCAAAGGACTAGCGGGTTCCGCCCAGTACTTC. It encodes CASSKGLAGSAQYF.

This rearrangement joins TRBV7-8 to TRBJ1-4; D is possibly TRBD1 (6 bases). CDR3 length equals 17 residues. Germline V gene data show CDR1 as SGHVS and CDR2 as FQNEAQ. The germline V and J ends were trimmed by 5 bases and 0 bases, with 16 bases remaining between them. The CDR3 coding sequence is TGTGCCAGCAGCCCGCGTGGGGGGGCGACAACTAATGAAAAACTGTTTTTT. Its translation is CASSPRGGATTNEKLFF.

V usage is TRBV18 and J usage is TRBJ1-1; maybe TRBD1 (5 bases). V lost 1 base and J 8 bases, leaving 8 bases between the germline ends. This CDR3 contains 12 residues. From germline, CDR1 is KGHSH and CDR2 LQKENI. The CDR3 DNA sequence: TGTGCCAGCTCACCACGGCAGGGAGAAGCTTTCTTT. This sequence encodes CASSPRQGEAFF.

The chain links TRBV5-1 to TRBJ1-2, with TRBD1 matching 8 bases. V lost 4 bases and J lost 4; bases outside the gene matches: 6. This CDR3 has 14 amino acids. CDR1 is SGHRS and CDR2 is YFSETQ in the germline V gene. The CDR3 DNA reads as TGCGCCAGCAGCCCGAGGACAGGGTCCTATGGCTACACCTTC. Its protein product is CASSPRTGSYGYTF.

CDR3: CASSIGTSPGELFF. The CDR3 DNA sequence: TGTGCCAGCAGCATCGGGACTAGCCCCGGGGAGCTGTTTTTT. The rearrangement uses TRBV7-2 and TRBJ2-2; 9 positions match TRBD2. Germline loops: CDR1 SGHTA, CDR2 FQGNSA. This CDR3 has 14 residues. After removal of 5 bases from V and 6 bases from J, the junction contained 4 bases not matched to a gene.

The CDR3 DNA reads TGTGCCAGTACCCAGGGGCTAGCGGGAGATACGCAGTATTTT. Translated, it gives CASTQGLAGDTQYF. The J gene is TRBJ2-3, the V gene TRBV19; 8 bases match TRBD2. Germline trimming cut 7 bases from V and 5 bases from J; bases unmatched to any gene: 8. The germline V gene encodes CDR1 LNHDA and CDR2 SQIVND (reference sequence). The CDR3 is made up of 14 amino acids.

The chain carries TRBV4-3 and TRBJ2-1; TRBD2 aligns across 8 bases. V lost 0 bases, J lost 4 bases, and 2 bases stayed unmatched. CDR3 length equals 15 residues. Germline V gene sequence: CDR1 LGHNA, CDR2 YSLEER. This CDR3 reads CASSQDGGDYNEQFF. The CDR3 DNA reads TGCGCCAGCAGCCAAGACGGGGGGGATTACAATGAGCAGTTCTTC.

This chain links TRBV9 with TRBJ2-2; D possibly corresponds to TRBD2 (6 bases). CDR3 length: 15 amino acids. In germline, CDR1 is SGDLS, CDR2 YYNGEE. Deletions cut 0 bases from V and 5 bases from J, with 11 bases between. In DNA, the CDR3 is TGTGCCAGCAGCGTAGTACAGGCGGGGACCGGGGAGCTGTTTTTT. Translation: CASSVVQAGTGELFF.

The chain employs TRBV2 and TRBJ1-1; 7 bases match TRBD1. The CDR3 totals 12 residues. V dropped 6 bases and J dropped 10; count of bases not matched to a gene: 8. Germline V gives CDR1 SNHLY, CDR2 FYNNEI. CDR3 residues: CASSLTGLLAFF. As DNA, the CDR3 is TGTGCCAGCAGCCTGACAGGGCTCCTAGCTTTCTTT.

CDR3 sequence: CASSVGPTGGYGELFF. The CDR3 DNA sequence: TGTGCCAGCAGCGTCGGACCGACAGGGGGTTACGGGGAGCTGTTTTTT. The rearrangement joins TRBV9 to TRBJ2-2; the match to TRBD1 covers 9 bases. The CDR3 covers 16 residues. Germline V CDR1 and CDR2: SGDLS, YYNGEE. The V and J ends lost 2 bases and 7 bases, in that order; junction bases with no gene match: 9. The full variable domain, with the rest looked up from reference TRBV9 and TRBJ2-2, is DSGVTQTPKHLITATGQRVTLRCSPRSGDLSVYWYQQSLDQGLQFLIQYYNGEERAKGNILERFSAQQFPDLHSELNLSSLELGDSALYFCASSVGPTGGYGELFFGEGSRLTVL.

The chain recombines TRBV5-6 with TRBJ1-4, with unresolved D. The CDR3 is 15 amino acids. Deletions cut 1 base from V and 7 bases from J, with 14 bases between. Germline CDR1 is SGHDT and CDR2 is YYEEEE. The CDR3 DNA reads as TGTGCCAGCAGCTTGTGGTACAGATCCGTTGAAAAACTGTTTTTT. Translating it yields CASSLWYRSVEKLFF. The entire variable domain, with the rest obtained from reference TRBV5-6 and TRBJ1-4, is as follows: DAGVTQSPTHLIKTRGQQVTLRCSPKSGHDTVSWYQQALGQGPQFIFQYYEEEERQRGNFPDRFSGHQFPNYSSELNVNALLLGDSALYLCASSLWYRSVEKLFFGSGTQLSVL.

The V gene is TRBV6-6, the J gene TRBJ2-7, with D possibly being TRBD1 (7 bases). The CDR3 has 16 amino acids. The V and J ends lost 5 bases and 5 bases respectively, with 22 bases between them. Germline loops: CDR1 MNHNY, CDR2 SVGAGI (reference sequence). The CDR3 nucleotides are TGTGCCAGCAGTCAACTGTCAGGGGGGAAGGTCCACGAGCAGTACTTC. This sequence encodes CASSQLSGGKVHEQYF.

The CDR3 bases are TGTGCCAGCAGCATAGACAGGGACGGGGGGAATGAGCAGTTCTTC. Translation: CASSIDRDGGNEQFF. This chain uses TRBV7-2 with TRBJ2-1; D possibly uses TRBD1 or TRBD2 (7 bases each). CDR3 size: 15 residues. In germline, CDR1 is SGHTA, CDR2 FQGNSA. Trimming shortened V by 5 bases and J by 7 bases, and 18 bases separated the two germline ends.

J is TRBJ2-3 and V is TRBV21-1. TRBV21-1 is a recognized pseudogene. The CDR3 has 15 amino acids. The CDR3, as DNA: TGTGCCAGCAGCTCCCGGGCCACCTTTGATGATACGCAGTATTTT. Its protein is CASSSRATFDDTQYF.

The rearrangement links TRBV6-1 to TRBJ2-2, with D possibly matching TRBD2 (6 bases). Looked up from germline, CDR1 is MNHNS and CDR2 is SASEGT. Trimming removed 7 bases at V and 4 bases at J, with 13 bases between. The CDR3 consists of 14 residues. The CDR3 coding sequence is TGTGCCAGCACTCGGGGGTTGGGCACCGGGGAGCTGTTTTTT. It translates to CASTRGLGTGELFF.

The chain has TRBV7-9 and TRBJ2-4; D call uncertain. The length of the CDR3 is 14 residues. The germline V gene encodes CDR1 SEHNR and CDR2 FQNEAQ (reference sequence). The V end lost 0 bases, the J end lost 6 bases, and 9 bases lay between the germline ends. The CDR3 region is CASSLAADRNIQYF. The CDR3, as DNA: TGTGCCAGCAGCTTAGCGGCCGACCGAAACATTCAGTACTTC. Supplemented by reference TRBV7-9 and TRBJ2-4, the full variable domain reads DTGVSQNPRHKITKRGQNVTFRCDPISEHNRLYWYRQTLGQGPEFLTYFQNEAQLEKSRLLSDRFSAERPKGSFSTLEIQRTEQGDSAMYLCASSLAADRNIQYFGAGTRLSVL.

This clone came up a few times. The chain uses TRBV28 and TRBJ1-5; D not certain. The CDR3 length is 14 residues. V was pared by 7 bases and J by 0 bases, with 10 bases between. Germline CDR1 reads MDHEN; CDR2 reads SYDVKM. The CDR3 bases are TGTGCCAGCACTGGAGGGAATAGCAATCAGCCCCAGCATTTT. It yields the protein CASTGGNSNQPQHF.

V is TRBV18 and J is TRBJ2-5, with D tentatively TRBD1 or TRBD2 (5 bases each). V was trimmed by 6 bases and J by 2 bases, leaving 13 bases between them. Germline lookup yields CDR1 KGHSH and CDR2 LQKENI. CDR3 size: 14 residues. CDR3 loop: CASSLGTRQETQYF. As DNA, the CDR3 is TGTGCCAGCTCCCTCGGGACCCGGCAAGAGACCCAGTACTTC. The full variable domain, rest sourced from reference TRBV18 and TRBJ2-5, is NAGVMQNPRHLVRRRGQEARLRCSPMKGHSHVYWYRQLPEEGLKFMVYLQKENIIDESGMPKERFSAEFPKEGPSILRIQQVVRGDSAAYFCASSLGTRQETQYFGPGTRLLVL.